The rows below give T cell receptor beta chains drawn from one sample of a study of shared clonotypes between healthy human individuals. Libraries were prepared by immunoSEQ multiplex PCR; TCRdb keeps only in-frame clonotypes and omits some of them. Of around 1.1 million clones in the sample, roughly 80% were seen once. Sequencing used memory CD4+ T cells from PBMCs. The source of these receptors is a man between 18 and 35 years old in good health. Some clones in this sample may be carry-over from other donors' samples. Both conserved end residues are part of each CDR3.

cdr3_length | j_call | v_call | cdr3_aa
16 | - | TRBV7-8 | CASSSYRVVSGYEQYF
11 | TRBJ2-1 | TRBV7-9 | CASSLGGEQFF
16 | TRBJ2-3 | TRBV5-4 | CASSLGSAGVSNTQYF
16 | TRBJ1-5 | TRBV28 | CASSRGQGASNQPQHF
15 | TRBJ2-7 | TRBV6-5 | CASSAIAGATYEQYF
15 | TRBJ2-1 | TRBV5-1 | CASSLSGPPYNEQFF
14 | TRBJ1-1 | TRBV2 | CASSVVSAQIEAFF
15 | TRBJ2-3 | TRBV5-4 | CASSIRTSGRDTQYF
13 | TRBJ2-5 | TRBV5-6 | CASSLSGQETQYF
14 | TRBJ1-4 | TRBV30 | CAWDTGGLTEKLFF
15 | TRBJ1-4 | TRBV28 | CASSLSGQGYEKLFF
13 | TRBJ1-2 | TRBV5-8 | CASSFQANYGYTF
18 | TRBJ2-1 | TRBV5-1 | CASSPQPLAGGGYNEQFF
14 | TRBJ2-7 | TRBV5-1 | CASSLASTPGEQYF
16 | TRBJ2-1 | TRBV7-2 | CASSPTTSGRAGEQFF
15 | TRBJ2-7 | TRBV5-4 | CASSPTGTGDYEQYF
17 | TRBJ1-4 | TRBV27 | CASTERGGGTTNEKLFF
17 | TRBJ2-6 | TRBV4-2 | CASSPAAVAGGANVLTF
14 | TRBJ2-7 | TRBV29-1 | CSVEDGGGTYEQYF
13 | TRBJ1-3 | TRBV19 | CASRRYSGNTIYF
15 | TRBJ2-5 | TRBV5-1 | CASSPSSQGVETQYF
16 | TRBJ1-1 | TRBV5-4 | CASSPGQGRGNTEAFF
12 | TRBJ1-2 | TRBV7-2 | CASSWLTSGYTF
13 | - | TRBV10-1 | CASRPSGSYEQYF
12 | TRBJ2-7 | TRBV11-3 | CASGGSSYEQYF
18 | TRBJ2-7 | TRBV11-1 | CASSLGLPDRGRLYEQYF
13 | TRBJ1-2 | TRBV28 | CASSRTGNYGYTF
17 | TRBJ1-5 | TRBV5-8 | CASSFWTGGNSNQPQHF
14 | TRBJ2-7 | TRBV29-1 | CSVGRDRGSYEQYF
12 | TRBJ2-3 | TRBV29-1 | CSGGSGTDTQYF